Many counts were recorded for the clone carrying this TCR beta chain. The data were taken from a study of spatial heterogeneity in lung cancer. TCRdb recomputed calls from the 5' RACE reads with MiXCR, one row per CDR3 protein. Of 48,000 or so distinct CDR3 sequences in the sample, about 5.8% were seen once. Time point reported: sample taken at primary tumor resection. This CDR3 spans 15 amino acids. Germline assignment: CDR1 LNHDA and CDR2 SQIVND (reference sequence). The J segment lost 3 bases and the V segment lost 5 bases, leaving 6 bases of the junction unmatched. The specimen comprised PBMCs, sampled at surgery. The chain recombines TRBV19 with TRBJ2-7; 11 bases line up with TRBD2. The TCR originated in a male donor with early-stage non-small cell lung cancer. The CDR3 sequence: CASSGGLAVLYEQYF. Written as DNA, the CDR3 is TGTGCCAGTAGTGGGGGACTAGCGGTCCTCTACGAGCAGTACTTC.